The 4 T cell receptor beta chains reported below all come from one sample, sequenced in a study of blood T cell repertoires in COVID-19. Profiling relied on immunoSEQ multiplex PCR, and the TCRdb table lists in-frame clones only, not all of them. The sample contains roughly 160,000 clones, roughly 88% of which appear only once. Sequencing was performed on peripheral blood. Receptors originate from a man aged 18-30 years with acute or convalescent COVID-19.

With regard to this clone: One end of the junction is discordant with germline, which a read error may explain. The chain combines TRBV7-8 with TRBJ2-1; D gene unclear. CDR1 SGHVS and CDR2 FQNEAQ come from the germline V gene. The CDR3 is 12 residues long. The DNA of the CDR3 is TGTGCCAGCACCTTACGAGTCAATGAGCAGTTCTTC. Its protein is CASTLRVNEQFF.

The sample holds one count of this clone. The chain recombines TRBV7-9 with TRBJ1-6; 7 bases line up with TRBD1. Per the germline V gene, CDR1 is SEHNR and CDR2 is FQNEAQ (reference sequence). Trimming at V came to 6 bases and at J to 2 bases, leaving 4 bases not matched to a gene. The CDR3 has 15 residues. CDR3 bases: TGTGCCAGCAGTTATCAGGGGGCCTATAATTCACCCCTCCACTTT. Residues: CASSYQGAYNSPLHF.

The chain links TRBV6-1 to TRBJ2-2, with a tentative D call TRBD2 (6 bases). The CDR3 sequence is 17 residues long. From germline, CDR1 is MNHNS and CDR2 SASEGT. Trimming cost V 2 bases and J 2 bases, with 15 bases left between them. CDR3 sequence reads: CASSEKRLVGNTGELFF. CDR3 coding DNA: TGTGCCAGCAGTGAAAAAAGACTAGTGGGAAACACCGGGGAGCTGTTTTTT.

CDR3 DNA sequence: TGTGCCAGCAGCTTCGGGGGAACAGATACGCAGTATTTT. Encoded protein: CASSFGGTDTQYF. V gene TRBV5-4 combines with J gene TRBJ2-3; a possible D gene is TRBD2 (6 bases). The length of the CDR3 is 13 residues. Per germline, CDR1 SGHNT and CDR2 YYREEE (reference sequence). Trimming removed 2 bases at V and 3 bases at J, with 7 bases between. Supplemented by reference TRBV5-4 and TRBJ2-3, the full variable domain reads ETGVTQSPTHLIKTRGQQVTLRCSSQSGHNTVSWYQQALGQGPQFIFQYYREEENGRGNFPPRFSGLQFPNYSSELNVNALELDDSALYLCASSFGGTDTQYFGPGTRLTVL.